This TCR beta chain emerged from a study of T cells in Graves' hyperthyroidism and ophthalmopathy. The CDR3 totals 15 residues. The germline V gene encodes CDR1 ENHRY and CDR2 SYGVKD. V lost 3 bases to trimming and J lost 0 bases, with 8 bases between them. Amplification of TCR beta CDR3 regions was performed using RNA transcripts as template. Primed by the HTBI set, a first-round RT-PCR was run on the TCR CDR3. MiXCR, run by TCRdb on the multiplex PCR reads, gives a single entry per CDR3 protein. Among roughly 500,000 distinct CDR3 sequences, about half were seen once, and the ten largest hold roughly 19%.

The receptor's source is an adult woman with Graves' disease, either hyperthyroidism or ophthalmopathy (not recorded which). The chain carries TRBV10-3 and TRBJ2-2; a weak D match, TRBD2 (5 bases). Sequenced sample: peripheral blood or thyroid tissue (not recorded which). DNA for the CDR3: TGTGCCATCAGTGACGGCGGGTCGAACACCGGGGAGCTGTTTTTT. Translated, it gives CAISDGGSNTGELFF.